This entry describes one T cell receptor beta chain. The CDR3 is 13 amino acids. Germline CDR1 reads MDHEN; CDR2 reads SYDVKM. J was trimmed by 3 bases and V by 5 bases; bases with no gene match: 1. This entry comes from a study of blood T cell repertoires in COVID-19. For the study at large: Samples came from the United States, Italy and Spain, spanning acute and convalescent COVID-19.

Sequenced by immunoSEQ multiplex PCR; TCRdb stores in-frame clones only, minus some. The data hold approximately 290,000 clones, with roughly 80% observed a single time. The chain joins TRBV28 to TRBJ2-3; 8 bases map to TRBD2. The TCR was taken from a person aged 70 to 85 with COVID-19, enrolled during active disease. Material: peripheral blood. This CDR3 reads CASSASGTDTQYF. For the CDR3, the DNA is TGTGCCAGCAGTGCTAGCGGGACAGATACGCAGTATTTT.